These 23 T cell receptor beta chains were sequenced from one sample in a study of T-cell memory formation after mild COVID-19. One entry per CDR3 protein, called by TCRdb with MiXCR from the 5' RACE reads. This sample has roughly 400,000 distinct CDR3 sequences, with approximately 24% found just once. Sequencing was performed on PBMCs or a T cell subset sorted from them (not recorded which). Receptor source: an adult woman who had mild COVID-19 (a few samples of this study predate the infection). Cell type and time point are not known.

The chain uses TRBV7-2 and TRBJ2-4, with 9 bases fitting TRBD1. The CDR3 totals 17 residues. V lost 4 bases and J lost 0; bases outside the gene matches: 7. CDR1 and CDR2 from the germline V gene are SGHTA and FQGNSA. CDR3 sequence (DNA): TGTGCCAGCAGCTCCTCCTCGACAGGGGGAGCCAAAAACATTCAGTACTTC. It codes for CASSSSSTGGAKNIQYF.

V usage is TRBV15 and J usage is TRBJ1-2, with 8 bases that match TRBD1. Germline assignment: CDR1 LNHNV and CDR2 YYDKDF (reference sequence). V was pared by 2 bases and J by 6 bases, with 11 bases of the junction left unmatched. The CDR3 extends over 16 amino acids. The CDR3 nucleotides read TGTGCCACCAGCAGACCCCTTCAGGCCAGGGGGCATGGCTACACCTTC. This codes for CATSRPLQARGHGYTF.

This clonotype occurred a few times. The rearrangement links TRBV5-5 to TRBJ2-5; 9 nucleotides line up with TRBD1. J was trimmed by 4 bases and V by 1 base; bases with no gene match: 2. The CDR3 spans 14 residues. Germline V gene data show CDR1 as SGHKS and CDR2 as YYEKEE (reference sequence). The CDR3 DNA reads as TGTGCCAGCAGCTTGTTGGGACAGGGAGAGACCCAGTACTTC. As protein: CASSLLGQGETQYF.

The gene calls are TRBV11-3 and TRBJ1-2; D ambiguous. Germline loops: CDR1 SGHNT, CDR2 YENEEA. Trimming stripped 4 bases from V and 7 bases from J, with 13 bases between. This CDR3 is 13 amino acids long. The CDR3 DNA follows: TGTGCCAGCAGCTCTCACCCGAAAATTGGCTACACCTTC. Encoded protein: CASSSHPKIGYTF.

The chain carries TRBV7-8 and TRBJ2-6, with D unresolved. The germline V gene has CDR1 SGHVS and CDR2 FQNEAQ. The CDR3 is 18 residues long. Trimming took off 2 bases at V and 0 bases at J, with 14 bases between the two ends. The CDR3 sequence: CASSLRSEPYSGANVLTF. The DNA for the CDR3 is TGTGCCAGCAGCTTACGCAGTGAACCCTACTCTGGGGCCAACGTCCTGACTTTC.

This clonotype turned up a few times. V and J are TRBV5-1 and TRBJ1-2; TRBD1 might be the D (5 bases). V lost 4 bases and J lost 0, with 16 bases in between. The CDR3 covers 16 residues. Germline CDR1 is SGHRS and CDR2 is YFSETQ. The CDR3 loop reads CASSTSIGGTNYGYTF. The CDR3 nucleotides are TGCGCCAGCAGCACTTCCATTGGGGGTACTAACTATGGCTACACCTTC.

In this sample, this clonotype turned up a few times. The rearrangement uses TRBV5-1 and TRBJ2-7; D not certain. Germline CDR1 SGHRS, CDR2 YFSETQ. Trimming cost V 2 bases and J 3 bases, with 9 bases left between them. The CDR3 is made up of 13 amino acids. The CDR3 DNA reads as TGCGCCAGCAGCTTTGGCACCTTCTACGAGCAGTACTTC. Protein product: CASSFGTFYEQYF.

This chain joins TRBV20-1 and TRBJ2-1; TRBD2 matches 8 bases. The V segment lost 0 bases and the J segment 10 bases; nucleotides outside the gene matches: 14. The length of the CDR3 is 16 residues. Per the germline V gene, CDR1 is DFQATT and CDR2 is SNEGSKA (reference sequence). The CDR3 coding sequence is TGCAGTGCTAGAGATCAGCGGGAGACTTGGGGTTTCGAGCAGTTCTTC. This encodes CSARDQRETWGFEQFF.

This clonotype has more than one count but fewer than ten. V gene TRBV5-1 combines with J gene TRBJ2-7; 8 bases are a match to TRBD1. Germline loops: CDR1 SGHRS, CDR2 YFSETQ. This CDR3 comprises 16 residues. V gave up 1 base and J gave up 2 bases; unmatched junction bases: 8. CDR3: CASSLRPRTGTYEQYF. The CDR3 DNA reads as TGCGCCAGCAGCTTGCGCCCTAGGACAGGGACCTACGAGCAGTACTTC.

This clonotype was counted a few times. The chain combines TRBV27 with TRBJ1-5; TRBD1 is a possible D gene (5 bases). The CDR3 totals 14 residues. V was cut by 3 bases and J by 5 bases, with 11 bases left in between. Germline V lookup: CDR1 MNHEY, CDR2 SMNVEV (reference sequence). In DNA, the CDR3 is TGTGCCAGCAGTTTGCAGGGCCGCTATCAGCCCCAGCATTTT. This sequence encodes CASSLQGRYQPQHF.

The rearrangement joins TRBV9 to TRBJ2-2; D remains unclear. Trimming shortened V by 0 bases and J by 3 bases, and 9 bases separated the two germline ends. Germline lookup yields CDR1 SGDLS and CDR2 YYNGEE. The CDR3 covers 15 residues. In DNA form, the CDR3 reads TGTGCCAGCAGCGTAGACGGAAGGGACACCGGGGAGCTGTTTTTT. Protein product: CASSVDGRDTGELFF. The full variable domain, in which reference TRBV9 and TRBJ2-2 provide the parts outside the CDR3, is DSGVTQTPKHLITATGQRVTLRCSPRSGDLSVYWYQQSLDQGLQFLIQYYNGEERAKGNILERFSAQQFPDLHSELNLSSLELGDSALYFCASSVDGRDTGELFFGEGSRLTVL.

This chain links TRBV20-1 with TRBJ2-1; D ambiguous. This CDR3 spans 12 amino acids. Per the germline V gene, CDR1 is DFQATT and CDR2 is SNEGSKA (reference sequence). CDR3 amino acids: CRARPANNEQFF. CDR3 in DNA: TGCAGGGCTCGCCCCGCCAATAATGAGCAGTTCTTC.

The CDR3 sequence is CASSSTYAGDRASGLRAFF. CDR3 in DNA: TGTGCCAGCAGCTCCACGTATGCGGGGGACAGGGCGAGCGGGCTTCGGGCTTTCTTT. The chain joins TRBV7-9 to TRBJ1-1; 9 positions agree with TRBD1. Germline lookup yields CDR1 SEHNR and CDR2 FQNEAQ (reference sequence). The CDR3 consists of 19 residues. With V trimmed by 4 bases and J by 11 bases, 26 bases remained unmatched.

This clonotype was detected only a few times. The chain links TRBV6-5 to TRBJ2-7, with 8 bases matching TRBD1. The V segment lost 0 bases and the J segment 3 bases; nucleotides outside the gene matches: 7. This CDR3 is built from 16 residues. From germline, CDR1 is MNHEY and CDR2 SVGAGI. The CDR3 DNA follows: TGTGCCAGCAGTTACTCACAGGGGGTCCCCCTCTACGAGCAGTACTTC. Translating it yields CASSYSQGVPLYEQYF.

The chain uses TRBV12-3 or TRBV12-4 and TRBJ1-6; 7 bases line up with TRBD1. The V and J ends lost 6 bases and 5 bases, in that order; junction bases with no gene match: 7. The CDR3 spans 15 residues. CDR3 bases: TGTGCCAGCAGACACGGACAGGAAAATAATTCACCCCTCCACTTT. Encoded protein: CASRHGQENNSPLHF.

The chain joins TRBV13 to TRBJ2-3; D might be TRBD2 (5 bases). V was cut by 2 bases and J by 9 bases, with 12 bases left in between. CDR3 size: 13 residues. Per germline, CDR1 PRHDT and CDR2 FYEKMQ (reference sequence). The CDR3 DNA reads as TGTGCCAGCAGCTTACAGTTTCCGGGGACGCAGTATTTT. Encoded protein: CASSLQFPGTQYF.

J is TRBJ1-2 and V is TRBV12-3 or TRBV12-4, with 10 bases matching TRBD1. This CDR3 is 14 amino acids long. Trimming removed 3 bases from V and 8 bases from J; junction bases left unmatched: 6. The CDR3 DNA sequence: TGTGCCAGCAGTTTGGGGACAGGGGAGAGGGGCTACACCTTC. Residues: CASSLGTGERGYTF.

The rearrangement uses TRBV19 and TRBJ2-1; D might be TRBD2 (6 bases). The germline V gene encodes CDR1 LNHDA and CDR2 SQIVND (reference sequence). CDR3 length equals 14 residues. Trimming left V 2 bases short and J 8 bases short, with 13 bases between. The CDR3 coding sequence is TGTGCCAGTAGTATAAGAAGCGGGTCAGATGAGCAGTTCTTC. Translating gives CASSIRSGSDEQFF.

In its sample, this clonotype was seen many times. This chain links TRBV21-1 with TRBJ2-2. TRBV21-1 corresponds to a pseudogene. The length of the CDR3 is 14 residues. CDR3 coding DNA: TGTGCCAGCAGCAAAGAACCACACACCGGGGAGCTGTTTTTT. This sequence encodes CASSKEPHTGELFF.

This chain links TRBV4-1 with TRBJ1-1; D gene ambiguous. Germline-derived CDR1 and CDR2 are MGHRA and YSYEKL. The length of the CDR3 is 13 residues. With 4 bases removed from V and 10 bases from J, the gap between germline ends came to 16 bases. This chain's CDR3 is CASSPRDARGAFF. The CDR3 nucleotides are TGCGCCAGCAGCCCCCGTGATGCGCGCGGAGCTTTCTTT.

The rearrangement links TRBV3-1 to TRBJ2-7, with 11 positions matching TRBD2. This CDR3 has 17 amino acids. V trimming: 5 bases; J trimming: 1 base; junction bases outside the gene matches: 10. Germline-derived CDR1 and CDR2 are LGHDT and YNNKEL (reference sequence). CDR3 bases: TGTGCCAGCAGCGGCCCTACTAGCGGGGGACCATCCTACGAGCAGTACTTC. Translated: CASSGPTSGGPSYEQYF.

The rearrangement uses TRBV24-1 and TRBJ2-1, with D possibly TRBD1 on 5 matching bases. The CDR3 consists of 13 residues. Looked up from germline, CDR1 is KGHDR and CDR2 is SFDVKD. V was pared by 5 bases and J by 6 bases, with 10 bases between. DNA for the CDR3: TGTGCCACCAGTGTAGGCAGGGTCAATGAGCAGTTCTTC. Its protein product is CATSVGRVNEQFF.

The rearrangement joins TRBV6-2 or TRBV6-3 to TRBJ1-5; 7 bases line up with TRBD1. The germline V gene encodes CDR1 MNHEY and CDR2 SVGEGT. The CDR3 is made up of 15 amino acids. The V and J ends lost 6 bases and 0 bases, in that order; junction bases with no gene match: 5. CDR3 nucleotides: TGTGCCAGCAGGCCTAGACAGGGTAGCAATCAGCCCCAGCATTTT. It yields the protein CASRPRQGSNQPQHF.